This TCR beta chain was identified during a study of CD8 T cells in Susac syndrome. Germline V gene sequence: CDR1 GTSNPN, CDR2 SVGIG (reference sequence). V was cut by 3 bases and J by 7 bases, with 19 bases left in between. This CDR3 has 15 amino acids. RNA in amounts of roughly 0.5 to 1 ug was reverse transcribed with random hexamers. TCRdb passed the immunoSEQ multiplex PCR reads through MiXCR, listing each CDR3 protein once. This table holds roughly 160,000 distinct CDR3 sequences, approximately 95% found once. Input material: CD4+ T cells from PBMCs. The chain joins TRBV30 to TRBJ2-1; D may be TRBD2 (6 bases). The origin of this receptor is a human donor with Susac syndrome. The CDR3 region is CAWSPWGVGTNEQFF. The CDR3 nucleotides are TGTGCCTGGAGCCCGTGGGGGGTCGGGACGAATGAGCAGTTCTTC.